This record looks at one T cell receptor (beta chain) sequence and its context. Its antigen is currently unknown. The sequenced template was RNA, covering the TCR beta CDR3 region. HTBI primers were employed in first-round RT-PCR, then a second-round multiplex PCR followed. TCRdb used MiXCR to reprocess the multiplex PCR reads, holding one entry per CDR3 protein. The sample has over a million distinct CDR3 sequences, 36% seen once; the top ten hold 11%. Germline V gives CDR1 SEHNR, CDR2 FQNEAQ (reference sequence). The CDR3 has 18 residues. Losses at the gene ends were 5 bases for V and 0 bases for J; bases not matched to a gene: 11. This entry comes from a study of Graves' ophthalmopathy and Graves' hyperthyroidism. Study as a whole: Hyperthyroidism counted as stable given no ophthalmopathy within 18 months of follow-up.

Newly diagnosed hyperthyroidism donors, aged 18 to 65, duration under 2 months. Broader study findings: Both an approximately 70% sensitivity and an approximately 76% specificity characterized the model's predictions of ophthalmopathy progression.

This TCR was recovered from an adult man with Graves' hyperthyroidism. The chain joins TRBV7-9 to TRBJ2-2; 8 bases agree with TRBD1. The sample comprised peripheral blood or thyroid tissue (not recorded which). CDR3 residues: CASSARTGWAANTGELFF. CDR3 coding DNA: TGTGCCAGCAGCGCTCGGACAGGGTGGGCCGCGAACACCGGGGAGCTGTTTTTT.